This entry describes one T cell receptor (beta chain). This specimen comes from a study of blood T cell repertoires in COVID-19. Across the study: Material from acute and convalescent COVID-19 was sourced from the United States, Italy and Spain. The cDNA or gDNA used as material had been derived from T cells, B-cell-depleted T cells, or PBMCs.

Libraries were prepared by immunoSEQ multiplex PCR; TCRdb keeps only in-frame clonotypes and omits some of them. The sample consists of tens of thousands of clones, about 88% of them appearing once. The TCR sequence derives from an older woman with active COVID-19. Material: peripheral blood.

The CDR3 region has the DNA TGTGCCAGCAGCGTAGGTCAGGGTAGCTCTGGAAACACCATATATTTT. It is translated as CASSVGQGSSGNTIYF. The rearrangement uses TRBV9 and TRBJ1-3; possible D gene TRBD1, 5 bases. Germline V gene data show CDR1 as SGDLS and CDR2 as YYNGEE. Deletions cut 0 bases from V and 0 bases from J, with 10 bases between. The CDR3 runs to 16 residues.